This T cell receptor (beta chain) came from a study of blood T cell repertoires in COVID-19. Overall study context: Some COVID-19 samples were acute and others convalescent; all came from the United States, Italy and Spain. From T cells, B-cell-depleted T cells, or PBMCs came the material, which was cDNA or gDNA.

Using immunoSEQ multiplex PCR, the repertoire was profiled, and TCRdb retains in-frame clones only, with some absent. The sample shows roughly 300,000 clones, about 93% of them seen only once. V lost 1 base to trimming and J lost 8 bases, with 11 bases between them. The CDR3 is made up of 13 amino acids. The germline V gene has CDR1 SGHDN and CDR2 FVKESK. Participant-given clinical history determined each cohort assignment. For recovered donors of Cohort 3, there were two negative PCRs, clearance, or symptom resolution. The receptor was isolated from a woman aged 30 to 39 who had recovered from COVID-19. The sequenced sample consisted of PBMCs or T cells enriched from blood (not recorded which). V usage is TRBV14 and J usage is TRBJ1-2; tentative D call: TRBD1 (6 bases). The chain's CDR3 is CASSQGTAGGYTF. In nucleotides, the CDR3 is TGTGCCAGCAGCCAAGGGACAGCTGGGGGCTACACCTTC.